The sequence of this T cell receptor beta chain was determined in a study of T cells in Graves' hyperthyroidism and ophthalmopathy. Germline V CDR1 and CDR2: ENHRY, SYGVKD. With 10 bases clipped from V and 0 bases from J, the junction kept 14 bases outside the gene matches. The CDR3 is made up of 16 amino acids. Researchers took RNA transcripts and amplified the TCR beta CDR3 regions from them. Initially, a first-round RT-PCR of the TCR CDR3 employed the HTBI primer set. MiXCR, applied by TCRdb to the multiplex PCR reads, yields one record per CDR3 protein. The sample holds approximately 510,000 distinct CDR3 sequences, around 43% seen once.

The TCR originated in an adult woman with Graves' disease, either hyperthyroidism or ophthalmopathy (not recorded which). The specimen was peripheral blood or thyroid tissue (not recorded which). The rearrangement joins TRBV10-3 to TRBJ1-1; 7 positions agree with TRBD1. The CDR3 region is CATRDRESPMNTEAFF. The CDR3 coding sequence is TGTGCCACTCGGGACAGAGAATCCCCCATGAACACTGAAGCTTTCTTT.